This TCR beta chain was found in a study of blood T cells in healthy people across ages. This CDR3 spans 15 amino acids. With a J-beta primer mix and a sample-barcoded 5' primer, a second PCR ran about 7 to 12 cycles. TCRdb ran MiXCR on the 5' RACE reads and lists one entry per CDR3 protein. The sample includes under 1,100,000 distinct CDR3 sequences, under 30% seen only once; the top ten take less than 0.85%. These same data were also listed under a study on T cells of mothers and their children.

This rearrangement joins TRBV12-3 or TRBV12-4 to TRBJ2-5, with no clear D. TRBJ2-7 matches the DNA end more closely, so the J call is doubtful. The sequenced sample consisted of blood. This TCR derives from a girl under 10 years old in good health. The CDR3 reads CASSLALLGSYEQYF. In DNA form, the CDR3 reads TGTGCCAGCAGTTTAGCGTTATTAGGTTCCTACGAGCAGTACTTC.